This T cell receptor beta chain is from a study of T-cell memory formation after mild COVID-19. 5'RACE primed at constant segments yielded TCR alpha and TCR beta cDNA libraries bearing sample barcodes and UMIs. TCRdb re-derived calls from the 5' RACE reads in MiXCR, one entry per CDR3 protein. Seen here are around 300,000 distinct CDR3 sequences, around an eighth observed once, and the top ten hold 21%. This clonotype was counted ten times or more. This CDR3 has 15 residues. Germline CDR1 reads SGHTA; CDR2 reads FQGNSA. V lost 5 bases and J lost 3; bases outside the gene matches: 4. The source is a man younger than 30 who had mild COVID-19 (a few samples of this study predate the infection). Cell type and time point are not known. The sequenced sample consisted of PBMCs or a T cell subset sorted from them (not recorded which). The chain joins TRBV7-2 to TRBJ1-6; 7 bases are shared with TRBD1. The CDR3: CASSQTGFYNSPLHF. CDR3 in DNA: TGTGCCAGCAGCCAGACAGGGTTCTATAATTCACCCCTCCACTTT.